The 32 T cell receptor beta chains below were found in one sample sequenced in a study of cytomegalovirus exposure and HLA in healthy donors. With 60 Vbeta and 13 Jbeta primers, the PCR was carried out. Assay used: immunoSEQ multiplex PCR; TCRdb lists only in-frame clones, some missing. This sample has some 140,000 clones; more than 75% occur once, and the top ten carry approximately 8%. Sequencing input: PBMCs. Receptors were obtained from a man aged 25-40 years in good health and CMV-seropositive.

The chain has TRBV9 and TRBJ1-1; the match to TRBD1 covers 9 bases. Trimming took 0 bases from V and 5 from J; bases not matched to a gene: 2. Germline V gives CDR1 SGDLS, CDR2 YYNGEE. This CDR3 comprises 14 residues. This CDR3 reads CASSVEQGATEAFF. In nucleotides, the CDR3 is TGTGCCAGCAGCGTAGAACAGGGGGCAACTGAAGCTTTCTTT.

The V and J genes are TRBV11-2 and TRBJ1-6; D is ambiguous. This CDR3 region has 15 residues. The ends were cut back, 0 bases at V and 7 bases at J, with 10 bases in the middle. The germline CDR1 and CDR2 sequences are SGHAT and FQNNGV. CDR3 coding DNA: TGTGCCAGCAGCTTAGATAACCCGGGGAATTCACCCCTCCACTTT. This gives the protein CASSLDNPGNSPLHF.

This chain uses TRBV25-1 with TRBJ2-1; 10 bases map to TRBD1. In germline, CDR1 is MGHDK, CDR2 SYGVNS. Trimming removed 6 bases from V and 8 bases from J; junction bases left unmatched: 7. The CDR3 is 14 residues long. CDR3 DNA: TGTGCCAGCAGAGACAGGGGGCTGGAGGATGAGCAGTTCTTC. It codes for CASRDRGLEDEQFF.

The sample holds a few counts of this clone. The V and J genes are TRBV6-4 and TRBJ1-2; D is uncertain. V was clipped by 0 bases and J by 8 bases, with 4 bases between them. The CDR3 has 11 amino acids. Germline CDR1 reads MRHNA; CDR2 reads SNTAGT. The CDR3 protein is CASSDSSGYTF. CDR3 coding DNA: TGTGCCAGCAGTGACTCGAGCGGCTACACCTTC.

This chain connects TRBV5-1 to TRBJ2-1, with TRBD2 matching over 9 bases. Germline CDR1 SGHRS, CDR2 YFSETQ. Trimming removed 5 bases from V and 5 bases from J; junction bases left unmatched: 8. The CDR3 is 15 amino acids. CDR3 nucleotide sequence: TGCGCCAGCAGATCGGGGACTAGCCCGAACAATGAGCAGTTCTTC. This codes for CASRSGTSPNNEQFF.

This chain joins TRBV5-1 and TRBJ2-5; 7 bases match TRBD1. V trimming: 4 bases; J trimming: 3 bases; junction bases outside the gene matches: 9. This CDR3 comprises 15 residues. Germline V CDR1 and CDR2: SGHRS, YFSETQ. This chain's CDR3 is CASSGSGTVKETQYF. CDR3 nucleotide sequence: TGCGCCAGCAGCGGCTCCGGGACAGTTAAAGAGACCCAGTACTTC.

The chain links TRBV30 to TRBJ2-3, with 12 bases identical to TRBD2. Germline CDR1 GTSNPN, CDR2 SVGIG (reference sequence). The J segment lost 2 bases and the V segment lost 2 bases, leaving 5 bases of the junction unmatched. CDR3 length equals 16 residues. The CDR3 coding sequence is TGTGCCTGGAGTTTGGGACTAGCGGGCAACACAGATACGCAGTATTTT. Translation gives CAWSLGLAGNTDTQYF.

CDR3 amino acids: CETGGPMIRPQHF. The CDR3 DNA follows: TGTGAGACGGGGGGCCCCATGATTCGGCCCCAGCATTTT. The chain recombines TRBV19 with TRBJ1-5, with D maybe TRBD1 (6 bases). CDR1 LNHDA and CDR2 SQIVND come from the germline V gene (reference sequence). The CDR3 has 13 residues.

The chain employs TRBV6-4 and TRBJ2-1, with a weak D call TRBD2 (6 bases). Germline V gene sequence: CDR1 MRHNA, CDR2 SNTAGT. Trimming removed 4 bases at V and 9 bases at J, with 7 bases between. The CDR3 is made up of 11 amino acids. CDR3 bases: TGTGCCAGCAGTGCGGGACTTGAGCAGTTCTTC. As protein: CASSAGLEQFF.

V is TRBV15 and J is TRBJ2-2; D gene unclear. CDR3 length: 12 amino acids. Germline V gene data show CDR1 as LNHNV and CDR2 as YYDKDF (reference sequence). Trimming stripped 4 bases from V and 3 bases from J, with 3 bases between. In DNA, the CDR3 is TGTGCCACCAGCACCTACACCGGGGAGCTGTTTTTT. Amino acids: CATSTYTGELFF.

This clone was counted a few times. V and J are TRBV6-1 and TRBJ2-7, with 7 positions matching TRBD2. J gave up 0 bases and V 6 bases, and 8 bases lay outside the gene matches. Per germline, CDR1 MNHNS and CDR2 SASEGT. The CDR3 length is 15 residues. CDR3 in DNA: TGTGCCAGCAGCCCACTGGGGGGGAGCTCCTACGAGCAGTACTTC. Its protein is CASSPLGGSSYEQYF.

There are a few counts of this clone. This CDR3 fails to terminate in the conserved phenylalanine or tryptophan, so it likely reflects a read error. The DNA is left out, because the CDR3 cannot be placed on it with certainty; the CDR3 is given as TCRdb lists it. The rearrangement uses TRBV15 and TRBJ1-1. The CDR3 spans 15 residues, counting both ends. CDR1 and CDR2 from the germline V gene are LNHNV and YYDKDF (reference sequence). CDR3 sequence: CATSRDPNTLKGQTT.

The chain carries TRBV9 and TRBJ1-3; D is possibly TRBD1 (5 bases). Germline CDR1 is SGDLS and CDR2 is YYNGEE. The CDR3 loop spans 16 amino acids. Deletions cut 0 bases from V and 2 bases from J, with 12 bases between. The CDR3 reads CASSVEFRAPGNTIYF. The CDR3 DNA reads TGTGCCAGCAGCGTAGAATTCAGGGCACCTGGAAACACCATATATTTT.

In its sample, this clone was seen once. This rearrangement joins TRBV5-6 to TRBJ2-2, with no clear D. Trimming took off 0 bases at V and 6 bases at J, with 6 bases between the two ends. Germline V gene lookup returns CDR1 SGHDT and CDR2 YYEEEE. The CDR3 is 13 residues long. The chain's CDR3 is CASSLARAGELFF. The CDR3 DNA sequence: TGTGCCAGCAGCTTGGCACGAGCCGGGGAGCTGTTTTTT.

A word on this clone: Distinct nucleotide sequences in the sample also encode this CDR3. The chain uses TRBV5-4 and TRBJ2-7; a possible D gene is TRBD2 (5 bases). V was clipped by 1 base and J by 6 bases, with 11 bases between them. CDR1 and CDR2 (germline): SGHNT, YYREEE (reference sequence). The CDR3 runs 13 residues. The CDR3 spells CASSLYRGGEQYF. The CDR3 bases are TGTGCCAGCAGCTTGTACCGGGGTGGCGAGCAGTACTTC.

This sequence joins TRBV6-1 and TRBJ2-7; no reliable D call. The CDR3 consists of 13 residues. Germline assignment: CDR1 MNHNS and CDR2 SASEGT. The V and J ends lost 7 bases and 7 bases respectively, with 17 bases between them. CDR3 DNA: TGTGCCAGCAAGGAGACCCTCGGCAGAGAGCAGTACTTC. This translates into CASKETLGREQYF.

The chain uses TRBV4-2 and TRBJ1-5, with D tentatively TRBD1 (5 bases). V lost 1 base to trimming and J lost 2 bases, with 9 bases between them. Germline CDR1 reads LGHNA; CDR2 reads YNFKEQ. The CDR3 covers 15 residues. CDR3 amino acids: CASSQATGGNQPQHF. Here the CDR3 DNA reads TGTGCCAGCAGCCAAGCTACGGGGGGCAATCAGCCCCAGCATTTT.

The chain couples TRBV18 to TRBJ2-2; 7 bases fit TRBD1. Germline assignment: CDR1 KGHSH and CDR2 LQKENI. The CDR3 covers 11 residues. Trimming cost V 8 bases and J 9 bases; bases outside gene matches: 3. The CDR3 coding sequence is TGTGCCAGCAGGGGGCTCCGGGAGCTGTTTTTT. Residues: CASRGLRELFF. The entire variable domain, with the rest obtained from reference TRBV18 and TRBJ2-2, is as follows: NAGVMQNPRHLVRRRGQEARLRCSPMKGHSHVYWYRQLPEEGLKFMVYLQKENIIDESGMPKERFSAEFPKEGPSILRIQQVVRGDSAAYFCASRGLRELFFGEGSRLTVL.

The chain uses TRBV30 and TRBJ1-5; D is perhaps TRBD1 (6 bases). The V end lost 0 bases, the J end lost 1 base, and 13 bases lay between the germline ends. The V gene's germline CDR1 is GTSNPN and CDR2 SVGIG (reference sequence). CDR3 length equals 16 residues. This chain's CDR3 is CAWSVPERGSNQPQHF. CDR3 nucleotides: TGTGCCTGGAGTGTACCGGAGAGGGGGAGCAATCAGCCCCAGCATTTT.

The chain uses TRBV27 and TRBJ1-2, with D perhaps matching TRBD1 (6 bases). V was cut by 3 bases and J by 1 base, with 12 bases left in between. This CDR3 region has 15 residues. Germline CDR1 is MNHEY and CDR2 is SMNVEV (reference sequence). This CDR3 reads CASSFSGGLNYGYTF. As DNA, the CDR3 is TGTGCCAGCAGTTTTTCGGGGGGGCTTAACTATGGCTACACCTTC.

With respect to this clone: One junction end does not reproduce the germline sequence, and a read error may be involved. The sample has other DNA sequences that encode this CDR3 too. The chain uses TRBV6-1 and TRBJ1-5; D call uncertain. The CDR3 contains 15 residues. CDR1 is MNHNS, CDR2 SASEGT, per germline. The CDR3 sequence: CASTAEPYSNQPQHF. In DNA form, the CDR3 reads TGCGCCAGCACCGCGGAACCTTATAGCAATCAGCCCCAGCATTTT.

This clone was recorded once. This chain connects TRBV7-2 to TRBJ2-7, with 8 bases lining up with TRBD1. This CDR3 is 14 amino acids long. CDR1 and CDR2 (germline): SGHTA, FQGNSA. V lost 5 bases and J lost 3; bases outside the gene matches: 6. DNA for the CDR3: TGTGCCAGCAGCCCAGGGACAGGACTCTACGAGCAGTACTTC. This sequence encodes CASSPGTGLYEQYF. The full variable domain, its missing parts supplied by reference TRBV7-2 and TRBJ2-7, is GAGVSQSPSNKVTEKGKDVELRCDPISGHTALYWYRQSLGQGLEFLIYFQGNSAPDKSGLPSDRFSAERTGGSVSTLTIQRTQQEDSAVYLCASSPGTGLYEQYFGPGTRLTVT.

This clone has more than one count but fewer than ten. The rearrangement joins TRBV5-4 to TRBJ1-2; D call uncertain. Per germline, CDR1 SGHNT and CDR2 YYREEE (reference sequence). The CDR3 is made up of 13 amino acids. V was trimmed by 0 bases and J by 8 bases, leaving 11 bases between them. The CDR3 protein is CASSLESLRGYTF. CDR3 sequence (DNA): TGTGCCAGCAGCTTGGAGTCCCTGAGAGGCTACACCTTC.

The sample holds a few counts of this clone. The chain couples TRBV21-1 to TRBJ2-5; the D segment call TRBD2 is taken from the table without a DNA check. TRBV21-1 has pseudogene status. The CDR3 is made up of 16 amino acids. Here the CDR3 reads CASSKVTSAHQETQYF. In nucleotides, the CDR3 is TGTGCCAGCAGCAAAGTGACTAGCGCGCACCAAGAGACCCAGTACTTC.

The V gene is TRBV6-4, the J gene TRBJ2-3, with a tentative D call TRBD2 (6 bases). The V and J ends lost 5 bases and 0 bases respectively, with 15 bases between them. The CDR3 has 16 amino acids. Germline CDR1 reads MRHNA; CDR2 reads SNTAGT. This CDR3 is CASSPRVAASTDTQYF. CDR3 nucleotides: TGTGCCAGCAGTCCCCGGGTAGCGGCTAGCACAGATACGCAGTATTTT.

The chain has TRBV4-2 and TRBJ1-2; 8 bases are a match to TRBD1. V shed 0 bases, J shed 4 bases, and the junction held 10 bases outside the gene matches. The CDR3 runs 17 residues. In germline, CDR1 is LGHNA, CDR2 YNFKEQ. The CDR3 region has the DNA TGTGCCAGCAGCCAAGATTGGTCCAGGGGGCATGGCTATGGCTACACCTTC. This translates into CASSQDWSRGHGYGYTF.

This clone came up a few times. This chain's CDR3 is CASSLEPPSAYEQYF. In nucleotides, the CDR3 is TGTGCCAGCAGCTTAGAGCCCCCGAGCGCCTACGAGCAGTACTTC. J is TRBJ2-7 and V is TRBV5-4; D unclear. The CDR3 contains 15 residues. From germline, CDR1 is SGHNT and CDR2 YYREEE (reference sequence). The V end was cut by 2 bases, the J end by 2 bases, with 14 bases between.

The rearrangement uses TRBV11-3 and TRBJ2-1; D ambiguous. V shed 4 bases and J shed 9 bases, with 10 bases lying between them. The CDR3 is 12 amino acids. Per germline, CDR1 SGHNT and CDR2 YENEEA. DNA for the CDR3: TGTGCCAGCAGCTCCCTTTCGGGTGAGCAGTTCTTC. It yields the protein CASSSLSGEQFF.

This clone was observed a single time. This chain joins TRBV30 and TRBJ1-5, with 11 bases that match TRBD1. Germline V gene sequence: CDR1 GTSNPN, CDR2 SVGIG (reference sequence). V lost 5 bases to trimming and J lost 7 bases; unmatched junction nucleotides: 7. The CDR3 spans 14 residues. Written as DNA, the CDR3 is TGTGCCTGGGCCGGGACAGGGGGAAAACAGCCCCAGCATTTT. This encodes CAWAGTGGKQPQHF.

This CDR3 reads CASSVGGNNQPQHF. The CDR3 DNA follows: TGTGCCAGCAGCGTAGGAGGTAACAATCAGCCCCAGCATTTT. The chain couples TRBV9 to TRBJ1-5; D is undetermined. V was pared by 0 bases and J by 3 bases, with 7 bases between. The CDR3 has 14 residues. CDR1 and CDR2 from the germline V gene are SGDLS and YYNGEE.

The rearrangement uses TRBV5-1 and TRBJ2-3; 8 bases align to TRBD1. V shed 2 bases and J 0 bases; nucleotides not matched to a gene: 2. Germline V gives CDR1 SGHRS, CDR2 YFSETQ. This CDR3 has 15 amino acids. The CDR3 DNA sequence: TGCGCCAGCAGCTTTAGGACAGGGAGCACAGATACGCAGTATTTT. Translating it yields CASSFRTGSTDTQYF.

This clone occurred once. V gene TRBV11-2 combines with J gene TRBJ2-1; 7 bases are a match to TRBD2. Germline assignment: CDR1 SGHAT and CDR2 FQNNGV. Losses at the gene ends were 5 bases for V and 0 bases for J; bases not matched to a gene: 4. The CDR3 is made up of 15 amino acids. CDR3 sequence (DNA): TGTGCCAGCAGCGTCCAGCGGGGCTCCTACAATGAGCAGTTCTTC. It yields the protein CASSVQRGSYNEQFF.